This T cell receptor beta chain emerged from a study of blood T cell repertoires in COVID-19. Study at large: The origin of the acute and convalescent COVID-19 samples was the United States, Italy and Spain.

In the authors' workflow: Estimation of nucleated cell counts was performed using reference gene primer amplification. Assay used: immunoSEQ multiplex PCR; TCRdb lists only in-frame clones, some missing. The D gene and trimming were derived from the DNA, and the V and J assignments and clone size from that table. The sample yields under 150,000 clones, approximately 88% seen once. This CDR3 region has 15 residues. The germline CDR1 and CDR2 sequences are ENHRY and SYGVKD. Trimming took 0 bases from V and 10 from J; bases not matched to a gene: 7. The sample consisted of peripheral blood. The V and J genes are TRBV10-3 and TRBJ2-1; 9 bases align to TRBD2. This TCR came from a man in his forties or fifties with acute or convalescent COVID-19. Written as DNA, the CDR3 is TGTGCCATCAGTGAGTCGATAGCGGGAGTCGGAGAGCAGTTCTTC. Protein product: CAISESIAGVGEQFF.